This T cell receptor (beta chain) came from a study of tissue T cells after allogeneic stem cell transplantation. Overall study findings and caveats: Few T cell clones were shared across patients, but motif clusters showed tissue-specific shared signatures.

TCRdb's copy holds only in-frame clones and misses some; the assay was immunoSEQ multiplex PCR. The sample carries approximately 6,900 clones, about 50% recorded once. This clone was found a few times. The antigen remains unidentified. The germline and genes are mouse ones. Specified time point: mouse harvest day 7 after allogeneic transplant. Mouse grafts combined 10^7 T-cell-depleted bone marrow cells with 10^6 splenic CD5+ T cells. The clonotype originates from a female BALB/c mouse given C57BL/6 T cells with graft-versus-host disease after an allogeneic hematopoietic cell transplant. What was sequenced was gut tissue.

The chain's CDR3 is CASSQYGQNTLYF. The CDR3 bases that were read are TGTGCCAGCAGCCAATACGGTCAAAACACCTTGTAC. The genes are TRBV2 and TRBJ2-4; D unclear. The CDR3 end falls 1 residue outside the read, so it is completed with the germline J gene. CDR1 and CDR2 (germline): LGHNA, YSYQKL. The CDR3 has 13 residues. Trimming removed 2 bases at V and 1 base at J, with 4 bases between.